The 21 T cell receptor beta chains given below trace back to one sample, sequenced in a study of cytomegalovirus exposure and HLA in healthy donors. The PCR ran on 60 Vbeta and 13 Jbeta primers. Clones were read by immunoSEQ multiplex PCR, and TCRdb kept only the in-frame ones, dropping some. In the table there are 150,000 to 200,000 clones, roughly 13% of which are singletons. The sequenced sample was PBMCs. These TCRs come from a middle-aged man in good health and CMV-seropositive.

This clone came up a few times. The rearrangement links TRBV14 to TRBJ2-2, with 9 positions matching TRBD1. This CDR3 contains 18 residues. Losses at the gene ends were 1 base for V and 0 bases for J; bases not matched to a gene: 6. CDR1 is SGHDN and CDR2 is FVKESK in the germline V gene. The CDR3 region has the DNA TGTGCCAGCAGCCAAGCCTGGACAGGGGACCCGAACACCGGGGAGCTGTTTTTT. Amino acid sequence: CASSQAWTGDPNTGELFF. The whole variable domain, remainder taken from reference TRBV14 and TRBJ2-2, is EAGVTQFPSHSVIEKGQTVTLRCDPISGHDNLYWYRRVMGKEIKFLLHFVKESKQDESGMPNNRFLAERTGGTYSTLKVQPAELEDSGVYFCASSQAWTGDPNTGELFFGEGSRLTVL.

The chain links TRBV7-2 to TRBJ1-6, with no clear D. CDR3 length equals 13 residues. The V end lost 2 bases, the J end lost 7 bases, and 6 bases lay between the germline ends. Germline V gene lookup returns CDR1 SGHTA and CDR2 FQGNSA. The CDR3 loop is CASSLWQNSPLHF. The CDR3 nucleotides read TGTGCCAGCAGCTTATGGCAGAATTCACCCCTCCACTTT.

This clone was seen more than once but under ten times. This chain joins TRBV5-4 and TRBJ2-5, with 7 bases that match TRBD2. The germline V gene encodes CDR1 SGHNT and CDR2 YYREEE (reference sequence). V gave up 1 base and J gave up 1 base; unmatched junction bases: 4. The length of the CDR3 is 15 residues. The CDR3 here is CASSLSGTGQETQYF. As DNA, the CDR3 is TGTGCCAGCAGCTTGAGCGGGACGGGCCAAGAGACCCAGTACTTC.

This clone was counted only a few times. CDR3 residues: CAIGTGGYGYTF. The CDR3 DNA is TGTGCCATCGGGACAGGGGGCTATGGCTACACCTTC. J is TRBJ1-2 and V is TRBV19; 11 bases line up with TRBD1. This CDR3 has 12 amino acids. Germline CDR1 is LNHDA and CDR2 is SQIVND (reference sequence). Losses at the gene ends were 10 bases for V and 4 bases for J; bases not matched to a gene: 2.

A few counts support this clone. The gene calls are TRBV10-3 and TRBJ1-1; unclear D gene. CDR1 is ENHRY and CDR2 is SYGVKD in the germline V gene. V lost 11 bases, J lost 8 bases, and 12 bases lay in between. The CDR3 spans 10 residues. The chain's CDR3 is CAPHGGEAFF. CDR3 bases: TGTGCCCCTCATGGAGGGGAAGCTTTCTTT.

The chain is built from TRBV5-4 and TRBJ1-1, with D maybe TRBD1 (6 bases). Trimming removed 1 base at V and 0 bases at J, with 10 bases between. This CDR3 is built from 15 residues. Looked up from germline, CDR1 is SGHNT and CDR2 is YYREEE (reference sequence). Here the CDR3 DNA reads TGTGCCAGCAGCTTGCACCAGGGGTTGAACACTGAAGCTTTCTTT. This codes for CASSLHQGLNTEAFF.

The gene calls are TRBV23-1 and TRBJ1-3, with D possibly matching TRBD1 (6 bases). Being an ORF, TRBV23-1 has a function that is uncertain. The V and J ends lost 6 bases and 0 bases respectively, with 15 bases between them. The CDR3 consists of 16 residues. This chain's CDR3 is CASSTTGTSSGNTIYF. CDR3 DNA sequence: TGCGCCAGCAGCACAACAGGGACGAGCTCTGGAAACACCATATATTTT.

Only a few counts were recorded for this clone. The V gene is TRBV29-1, the J gene TRBJ2-3; 8 positions agree with TRBD1. Per the germline V gene, CDR1 is SQVTM and CDR2 is ANQGSEA. Losses at the gene ends were 3 bases for V and 0 bases for J; bases not matched to a gene: 5. The CDR3 sequence is 15 residues long. CDR3 DNA: TGCAGCGTTGAGTGGACAGGGCCTAGCACAGATACGCAGTATTTT. It codes for CSVEWTGPSTDTQYF.

This clone came up a few times. The chain uses TRBV5-1 and TRBJ1-1, with 7 positions matching TRBD1. The CDR3 extends over 14 amino acids. With V trimmed by 2 bases and J by 4 bases, 5 bases remained unmatched. Germline V gives CDR1 SGHRS, CDR2 YFSETQ. DNA of the CDR3: TGCGCCAGCAGCTTCAGAGGGGGCGCCACTGAAGCTTTCTTT. Protein: CASSFRGGATEAFF.

The chain recombines TRBV14 with TRBJ2-5; weak D call: TRBD1 (5 bases). V lost 1 base, J lost 7 bases, and 10 bases lay in between. The CDR3 totals 13 residues. Looked up from germline, CDR1 is SGHDN and CDR2 is FVKESK. Here the CDR3 DNA reads TGTGCCAGCAGCCAAGTCCGCCAGGGGACCCAGTACTTC. Amino acids: CASSQVRQGTQYF.

This clone was observed a handful of times. V and J are TRBV13 and TRBJ2-5; 7 bases are a match to TRBD2. Germline assignment: CDR1 PRHDT and CDR2 FYEKMQ (reference sequence). V trimming: 10 bases; J trimming: 4 bases; junction bases outside the gene matches: 12. The CDR3 length is 14 residues. DNA of the CDR3: TGTGCCACACTCCGGGACTACCCCCGAGAGACCCAGTACTTC. This translates into CATLRDYPRETQYF.

This clone was picked up a small number of times. The chain combines TRBV2 with TRBJ2-7; perhaps TRBD1 as D (6 bases). CDR1 is SNHLY, CDR2 FYNNEI, per germline. The CDR3 spans 15 residues. V lost 0 bases and J 3 bases, leaving 12 bases between the germline ends. In DNA, the CDR3 is TGTGCCAGCAGTGAAGCTGTGACAGGCATCTACGAGCAGTACTTC. Encoded protein: CASSEAVTGIYEQYF.

There are a few counts of this clone. The chain couples TRBV5-1 to TRBJ2-6, with a possible D match to TRBD2 (7 bases). CDR3 length equals 20 residues. Trimming pared 2 bases from V and 1 base from J, leaving 22 bases between. Germline V CDR1 and CDR2: SGHRS, YFSETQ. The CDR3 loop is CASSFGGWGGAGSGANVLTF. CDR3 bases: TGCGCCAGCAGCTTTGGGGGTTGGGGGGGCGCAGGGTCTGGGGCCAACGTCCTGACTTTC.

This clone was seen only once. The junction and the germline gene differ at one end; a read error may be behind it. CDR3 in DNA: TGTGCCAGCAGCACGACTAGCGGGGGTGGCACAGATAAGCAGTATTTT. It specifies CASSTTSGGGTDKQYF. The chain couples TRBV5-6 to TRBJ2-3; 12 nucleotides line up with TRBD2. The CDR3 extends over 16 amino acids. Germline values: CDR1 SGHDT, CDR2 YYEEEE.

There are a few counts of this clone. The chain recombines TRBV4-3 with TRBJ1-1; 9 bases match TRBD1. The germline V gene has CDR1 LGHNA and CDR2 YSLEER. V shed 2 bases and J 7 bases; nucleotides not matched to a gene: 5. CDR3 size: 14 residues. This CDR3 reads CASSQTGTGSEAFF. The CDR3 coding sequence is TGCGCCAGCAGCCAAACCGGGACAGGGAGTGAAGCTTTCTTT.

This rearrangement joins TRBV7-2 to TRBJ2-7; 12 nucleotides line up with TRBD2. This CDR3 spans 17 amino acids. Germline CDR1 and CDR2: SGHTA and FQGNSA. Trimming at V came to 7 bases and at J to 3 bases, leaving 13 bases not matched to a gene. The CDR3 coding sequence is TGTGCCAGCACCCCACTCCCTGGACTAGCGGGGATCTACGAGCAGTACTTC. It yields the protein CASTPLPGLAGIYEQYF.

The chain links TRBV29-1 to TRBJ1-5; D is uncertain. In germline, CDR1 is SQVTM, CDR2 ANQGSEA. With 3 bases removed from V and 0 bases from J, the gap between germline ends came to 6 bases. The CDR3 has 13 residues. For the CDR3, the DNA is TGCAGCGTTGAGAGCCTTAGCAATCAGCCCCAGCATTTT. It is translated as CSVESLSNQPQHF. Full variable domain (missing parts from reference TRBV29-1 and TRBJ1-5): SAVISQKPSRDICQRGTSLTIQCQVDSQVTMMFWYRQQPGQSLTLIATANQGSEATYESGFVIDKFPISRPNLTFSTLTVSNMSPEDSSIYLCSVESLSNQPQHFGDGTRLSIL.

Points on this clone: This same CDR3 is encoded by further DNA sequences in the sample. The V and J genes are TRBV7-2 and TRBJ1-5, with D maybe TRBD1 (5 bases). V dropped 3 bases and J dropped 5 bases, with 8 bases sitting between them. The V gene's germline CDR1 is SGHTA and CDR2 FQGNSA. CDR3 length: 13 amino acids. The CDR3 DNA sequence: TGTGCCAGCAGCTTGGCCAGGGATCAGCCCCAGCATTTT. Amino acid sequence: CASSLARDQPQHF.

CDR3 region: CASSWRQGANYGYTF. CDR3 DNA sequence: TGTGCCAGCAGCTGGAGACAGGGAGCTAACTATGGCTACACCTTC. This chain joins TRBV5-6 and TRBJ1-2; TRBD1 agrees at 7 bases. V was pared by 3 bases and J by 0 bases, with 5 bases of the junction left unmatched. This CDR3 comprises 15 residues. Germline CDR1 SGHDT, CDR2 YYEEEE.

The chain links TRBV6-1 to TRBJ2-5; the D gene is possibly TRBD2 (5 bases). The CDR3 length is 15 residues. Germline assignment: CDR1 MNHNS and CDR2 SASEGT. Trimming pared 7 bases from V and 7 bases from J, leaving 22 bases between. This CDR3 is CASTPLGSNHGTQYF. CDR3 sequence (DNA): TGTGCCAGCACCCCCTTGGGGAGTAACCACGGGACCCAGTACTTC.

This clone turned up a few times. The sample contains more than one DNA sequence encoding this CDR3. V is TRBV6-5 and J is TRBJ1-5; D is ambiguous. Per germline, CDR1 MNHEY and CDR2 SVGAGI. The CDR3 runs to 14 residues. The ends were cut back, 0 bases at V and 7 bases at J, with 10 bases in the middle. The CDR3 DNA is TGTGCCAGCAGTTACTCCGGCCGAGGGCAGCCCCAGCATTTT. Protein sequence: CASSYSGRGQPQHF.